The 10 T cell receptor beta chains listed next were all sequenced from one sample in a study of blood T cell repertoires in COVID-19. Some clones are missing from TCRdb's copy, which holds only in-frame ones; the method was immunoSEQ multiplex PCR. The data contain over 45,000 clones, roughly 78% of them singletons. Sequenced material: peripheral blood. These receptor sequences come from an elderly woman with acute or convalescent COVID-19.

With respect to this clone: This specimen includes other DNA sequences encoding the same CDR3. The chain is built from TRBV14 and TRBJ2-7, with 8 nucleotides matching TRBD2. V lost 3 bases to trimming and J lost 4 bases; unmatched junction nucleotides: 8. Germline CDR1 SGHDN, CDR2 FVKESK. The length of the CDR3 is 15 residues. The CDR3 reads CASSQGVGRAYEQYF. For the CDR3, the DNA is TGTGCCAGCAGCCAGGGCGTCGGGAGGGCGTACGAGCAGTACTTC. Variable domain in full (rest from reference TRBV14 and TRBJ2-7): EAGVTQFPSHSVIEKGQTVTLRCDPISGHDNLYWYRRVMGKEIKFLLHFVKESKQDESGMPNNRFLAERTGGTYSTLKVQPAELEDSGVYFCASSQGVGRAYEQYFGPGTRLTVT.

V usage is TRBV3-1 (or the pseudogene TRBV3-2) and J usage is TRBJ2-2; the D is unclear. The germline V and J ends were trimmed by 4 bases and 0 bases, with 6 bases remaining between them. This CDR3 spans 14 amino acids. Germline V gene lookup returns CDR1 LGHDT and CDR2 YNNKEL (reference sequence). The CDR3 DNA follows: TGTGCCAGCAGCCGTACAGCGAACACCGGGGAGCTGTTTTTT. It specifies CASSRTANTGELFF.

The chain joins TRBV29-1 to TRBJ2-1, with D possibly being TRBD1 (6 bases). The CDR3 is 14 amino acids. Germline-derived CDR1 and CDR2 are SQVTM and ANQGSEA. With 7 bases removed from V and 8 bases from J, the gap between germline ends came to 21 bases. CDR3 nucleotides: TGCAGCGCTACCCTGGACAGTTCTCCCTATGAGCAGTTCTTC. Amino acid sequence: CSATLDSSPYEQFF.

The rearrangement joins TRBV3-1 (or the pseudogene TRBV3-2) to TRBJ1-3, with TRBD1 as a possible D gene (5 bases). The germline CDR1 and CDR2 sequences are LGHDT and YNNKEL (reference sequence). Trimming cost V 1 base and J 8 bases, with 21 bases left between them. This CDR3 contains 17 residues. The CDR3 reads CASSQVGQFAGGDTIYF. The DNA for the CDR3 is TGTGCCAGCAGCCAAGTTGGGCAGTTTGCTGGGGGGGACACCATATATTTT.

This chain connects TRBV3-1 (or the pseudogene TRBV3-2) to TRBJ2-7; D call uncertain. Germline V gene lookup returns CDR1 LGHDT and CDR2 YNNKEL (reference sequence). This CDR3 has 12 residues. V dropped 6 bases and J dropped 0 bases, with 6 bases sitting between them. CDR3 amino acids: CASRSPSYEQYF. CDR3 bases: TGTGCCAGCAGGAGCCCCTCCTACGAGCAGTACTTC.

This chain joins TRBV5-1 and TRBJ1-2; 8 bases are shared with TRBD1. Germline V gene data show CDR1 as SGHRS and CDR2 as YFSETQ. The CDR3 length is 15 residues. V lost 4 bases to trimming and J lost 6 bases; unmatched junction nucleotides: 11. The CDR3 loop reads CASSPGQAESDGYTF. The CDR3 bases are TGCGCCAGCAGCCCGGGACAGGCGGAATCAGATGGCTACACCTTC.

The V call is TRBV19, the J call TRBJ2-2; the match to TRBD2 covers 7 bases. CDR1 and CDR2 from the germline V gene are LNHDA and SQIVND (reference sequence). The CDR3 extends over 14 amino acids. The V segment lost 3 bases and the J segment 5 bases; nucleotides outside the gene matches: 3. CDR3 loop: CASSIERDTGELFF. For the CDR3, the DNA is TGTGCCAGTAGTATTGAGCGGGATACCGGGGAGCTGTTTTTT. Filled out from reference TRBV19 and TRBJ2-2, the complete variable domain reads DGGITQSPKYLFRKEGQNVTLSCEQNLNHDAMYWYRQDPGQGLRLIYYSQIVNDFQKGDIAEGYSVSREKKESFPLTVTSAQKNPTAFYLCASSIERDTGELFFGEGSRLTVL.

This clone came up once. The chain joins TRBV6-6 to TRBJ1-2; 11 bases are a match to TRBD1. Unmatched junction bases numbered 7, after V lost 8 bases and J lost 2 bases. The V gene's germline CDR1 is MNHNY and CDR2 SVGAGI (reference sequence). CDR3 size: 15 residues. CDR3 residues: CASSGQGAGNYGYTF. CDR3 DNA: TGTGCCAGCTCAGGACAGGGGGCCGGGAACTATGGCTACACCTTC.

The chain combines TRBV6-2 or TRBV6-3 with TRBJ2-5; no clear D. The CDR3 loop spans 14 amino acids. Trimming took 3 bases from V and 4 from J, leaving 12 bases between them. The germline V gene encodes CDR1 MNHEY and CDR2 SVGEGT. In nucleotides, the CDR3 is TGTGCCAGCAGTTATAGCTCAAGAAGAGAGACCCAGTACTTC. This encodes CASSYSSRRETQYF.

This clone was counted between two and nine times. This chain uses TRBV5-1 with TRBJ2-1; D may be TRBD1 (5 bases). The germline V and J ends were trimmed by 4 bases and 5 bases, with 13 bases remaining between them. The CDR3 sequence is 14 residues long. Per the germline V gene, CDR1 is SGHRS and CDR2 is YFSETQ. CDR3 amino acids: CASSRGQSNNEQFF. CDR3 DNA: TGCGCCAGCAGCCGCGGACAATCCAACAATGAGCAGTTCTTC.